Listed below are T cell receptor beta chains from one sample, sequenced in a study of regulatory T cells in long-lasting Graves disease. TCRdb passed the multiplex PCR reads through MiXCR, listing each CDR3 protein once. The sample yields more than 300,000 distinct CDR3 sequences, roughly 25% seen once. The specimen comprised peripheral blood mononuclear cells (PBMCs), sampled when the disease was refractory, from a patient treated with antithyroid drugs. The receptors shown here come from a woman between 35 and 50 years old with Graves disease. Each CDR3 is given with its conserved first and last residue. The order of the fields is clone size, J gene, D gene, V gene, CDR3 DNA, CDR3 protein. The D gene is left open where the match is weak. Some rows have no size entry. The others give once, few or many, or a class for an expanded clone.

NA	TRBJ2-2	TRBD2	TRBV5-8	TGTGCCAGCAGCTTGGTCGGCCTAGCGGGGAACACCGGGGAGCTGTTTTTT	CASSLVGLAGNTGELFF
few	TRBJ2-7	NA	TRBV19	TGTGCCAGTAGTATCCAGACAGGACCCTACGAGCAGTACTTC	CASSIQTGPYEQYF
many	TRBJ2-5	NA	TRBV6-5	TGTGCCAGCAGTTACTCGAGGGACGGTCAAGAGACCCAGTACTTC	CASSYSRDGQETQYF
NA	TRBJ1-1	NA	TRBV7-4	TGTGCCAGCAGCTTTGCGGCAAACTTGGGACGGGAGGCTTTCTTT	CASSFAANLGREAFF
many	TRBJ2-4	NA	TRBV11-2	TGTGCCAGCAGCTTAGGTCAGGGGCGAAAAAACATTCAGTACTTC	CASSLGQGRKNIQYF
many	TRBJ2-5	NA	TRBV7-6	TGTGCCAGCAGCTTGACTAGACAAGAGACCCAGTACTTC	CASSLTRQETQYF
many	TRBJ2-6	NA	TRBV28	TGTGCCAGCAGGGAATACCTCTCTGGGGCCAACGTCCTGACTTTC	CASREYLSGANVLTF
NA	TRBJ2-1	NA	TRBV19	TGTGCCAGTAGTATCCAGTCCTACAATGGGCAGTTCTTC	CASSIQSYNGQFF
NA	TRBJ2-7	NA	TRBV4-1	TGCGCCAGCAGCCAAGGAGAGCTTTTCACCTACGAGCAGTACTTC	CASSQGELFTYEQYF
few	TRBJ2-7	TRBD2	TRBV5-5	TGTGCCAGCAGCTTCTGGCGGCGGAGCGGACTAGCGGCCGACGAGCAGTACTTC	CASSFWRRSGLAADEQYF
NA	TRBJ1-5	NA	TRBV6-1	TGTGCCAGCAGTAAGAGCATCGGGCCTACCTCTCAGCCCCAGCATTTT	CASSKSIGPTSQPQHF
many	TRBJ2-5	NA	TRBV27	TGTGCCAGCAGTTCCCTGCTGGACAGCCTCCAAGAGACCCAGTACTTC	CASSSLLDSLQETQYF
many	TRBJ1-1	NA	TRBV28	TGTGCCAGCCAGTTTCGTCCTGGGCAGAACACTGAAGCTTTCTTT	CASQFRPGQNTEAFF
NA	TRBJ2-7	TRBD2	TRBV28	TGTGCCAGCAGTTTTGTAGCGGGAGGTCGCGTCGAGCAGTACTTC	CASSFVAGGRVEQYF
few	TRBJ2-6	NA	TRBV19	TGTGCCAGTAGTGTCTTAGGACGTTTCTCTGGGGCCAACGTCCTGACTTTC	CASSVLGRFSGANVLTF
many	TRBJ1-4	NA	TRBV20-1	TGCAGTGCTCATAAGGCGGGTGGGGATGAAAAACTGTTTTTT	CSAHKAGGDEKLFF
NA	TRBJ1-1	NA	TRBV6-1	TGTGCCACGTTACAGGGCGGGGGCACTGAAGCTTTCTTT	CATLQGGGTEAFF
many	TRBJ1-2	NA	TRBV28	TGTGCCAGCAGTCGATACAGGGACCAAGGCTACACCTTC	CASSRYRDQGYTF
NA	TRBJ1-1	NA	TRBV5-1	TGTGCCAGCAGCCCCGTAACAGGGTTAGTAGCTGAAGCTTTCTTT	CASSPVTGLVAEAFF
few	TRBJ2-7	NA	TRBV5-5	TGTGCCAGCAGCCAGGGGGCGGGCCTAGCGGCCTACGAGCAGTACTTC	CASSQGAGLAAYEQYF
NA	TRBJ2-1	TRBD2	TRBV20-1	TGCAGTGCTCTAGGAGGACTAGCGGGACGACCCGTAAATGAGCAGTTCTTC	CSALGGLAGRPVNEQFF
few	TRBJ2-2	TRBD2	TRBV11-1	TGTGCCAGCAGCCCTTCGGAGGCCGCGGGGGTGAACACCGGGGAGCTGTTTTTT	CASSPSEAAGVNTGELFF
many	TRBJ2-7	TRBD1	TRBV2	TGTGCCAGCAGCGTAACTAAACAGGGGAGCTCCTACGAGCAGTACTTC	CASSVTKQGSSYEQYF
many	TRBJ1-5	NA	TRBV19	TGTGCCTCAAGGGGGGGCGGCAATCAGCCCCAGCATTTT	CASRGGGNQPQHF
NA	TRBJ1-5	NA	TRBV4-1	TGCGCCAGCAGCCGGATGTACAATCAGCCCCAGCATTTT	CASSRMYNQPQHF
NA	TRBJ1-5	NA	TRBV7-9	TGTGCCAGCAGCTTAGCGCTCGGGTCCCCCAATCAGCCCCAGCATTTT	CASSLALGSPNQPQHF
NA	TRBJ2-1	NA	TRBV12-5	TGTGCTAGTGGTTTGGGTCCCCGGTCCGGAACGGCTCCCAATGAGCAGTTCTTC	CASGLGPRSGTAPNEQFF
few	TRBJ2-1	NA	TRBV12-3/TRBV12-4	TGTGCCAGCAGTTTTCCGGAGTTAACAGGACTTTACAATGAGCAGTTCTTC	CASSFPELTGLYNEQFF